This note documents a single T cell receptor beta chain sequence. The CDR3 is 16 amino acids. CDR1 is SGHVS and CDR2 is FNYEAQ in the germline V gene. V shed 3 bases and J shed 3 bases, with 15 bases lying between them. The data originate from a study of cytomegalovirus exposure and HLA in healthy donors. Profiled with immunoSEQ multiplex PCR; TCRdb holds only in-frame clones, not every one. Of about 150,000 clones detected, approximately 89% appear once; the ten largest clones hold 0.6% to 0.85%. The sample taken for sequencing was PBMCs. The sequence was obtained from a man younger than 35 in good health and CMV-seronegative. The J gene is TRBJ2-1, the V gene TRBV7-6, with a weak D call TRBD1 (5 bases). In DNA form, the CDR3 reads TGTGCCAGCAGCTTGGGTGGGGCTGCTAGCTACAATGAGCAGTTCTTC. This codes for CASSLGGAASYNEQFF.